This passage covers 24 T cell receptor beta chains from one sample sequenced in a study of blood T cell repertoires in COVID-19. Libraries were prepared by immunoSEQ multiplex PCR; TCRdb keeps only in-frame clonotypes and omits some of them. This table has under 150,000 clones, around 85% appearing once. Sequencing was carried out using peripheral blood. These receptor sequences come from a man aged 50-60 years with acute or convalescent COVID-19.

The rearrangement links TRBV5-5 to TRBJ1-6; D may be TRBD1 (5 bases). The CDR3 has 15 amino acids. The V gene's germline CDR1 is SGHKS and CDR2 YYEKEE (reference sequence). V was shortened by 4 bases and J by 9 bases, with 17 bases between the two germline ends. The CDR3, as DNA: TGTGCCAGCAGCCTTCACGGGACTATTGTTTCACCCCTCCACTTT. Translated, it gives CASSLHGTIVSPLHF. The variable domain in full, with the rest retrieved from reference TRBV5-5 and TRBJ1-6, is DAGVTQSPTHLIKTRGQQVTLRCSPISGHKSVSWYQQVLGQGPQFIFQYYEKEERGRGNFPDRFSARQFPNYSSELNVNALLLGDSALYLCASSLHGTIVSPLHFGNGTRLTVT.

The chain employs TRBV9 and TRBJ1-2; D remains unclear. CDR3 length: 14 residues. Germline V gene lookup returns CDR1 SGDLS and CDR2 YYNGEE. The V end lost 4 bases, the J end lost 4 bases, and 14 bases lay between the germline ends. The chain's CDR3 is CASSPRQVGYGYTF. CDR3 DNA sequence: TGTGCCAGCAGCCCAAGACAAGTCGGCTATGGCTACACCTTC.

This chain links TRBV28 with TRBJ2-1; 11 bases agree with TRBD1. V shed 1 base, J shed 7 bases, and the junction held 6 bases outside the gene matches. Germline CDR1 MDHEN, CDR2 SYDVKM. The CDR3 contains 16 residues. The CDR3, as DNA: TGTGCCAGCAGTTTATACGGACAGGGGGCGCAAAATGAGCAGTTCTTC. It is translated as CASSLYGQGAQNEQFF.

This chain uses TRBV5-1 with TRBJ1-1; D is possibly TRBD1 (6 bases). Germline V gives CDR1 SGHRS, CDR2 YFSETQ. This CDR3 contains 15 residues. V was shortened by 2 bases and J by 4 bases, with 15 bases between the two germline ends. CDR3 nucleotide sequence: TGCGCCAGCAGCTTAAGTGGCGGGGGGGCCACTGAAGCTTTCTTT. Protein: CASSLSGGGATEAFF.

V is TRBV28 and J is TRBJ1-2; 7 nucleotides align to TRBD1. The CDR3 spans 13 residues. CDR1 is MDHEN and CDR2 is SYDVKM in the germline V gene. V was pared by 5 bases and J by 3 bases, with 3 bases of the junction left unmatched. The CDR3 DNA reads TGTGCCAGCAGTACAACAGGGGACTATGGCTACACCTTC. It translates to CASSTTGDYGYTF.

The chain employs TRBV13 and TRBJ2-2, with D possibly matching TRBD2 (5 bases). CDR3 length equals 17 residues. CDR1 is PRHDT and CDR2 is FYEKMQ in the germline V gene (reference sequence). Deletions cut 5 bases from V and 6 bases from J, with 22 bases between. DNA for the CDR3: TGTGCCAGCAGCCCGACCTTTGGAGGTGTGGTCTCCGGGGAGCTGTTTTTT. Its protein product is CASSPTFGGVVSGELFF.

In its sample, this clone was seen once. The rearrangement uses TRBV4-1 and TRBJ2-7; TRBD1 agrees at 7 bases. The J segment lost 5 bases and the V segment lost 2 bases, leaving 6 bases of the junction unmatched. The germline gives CDR1 MGHRA, CDR2 YSYEKL. The CDR3 consists of 14 residues. CDR3 protein: CASSQSQGVDEQYF. The CDR3 coding sequence is TGCGCCAGCAGCCAATCCCAGGGGGTCGACGAGCAGTACTTC.

This clone appeared a single time. The chain couples TRBV30 to TRBJ2-2, with 10 nucleotides matching TRBD2. CDR3 length: 15 amino acids. Trimming cost V 3 bases and J 1 base; bases outside gene matches: 2. Looked up from germline, CDR1 is GTSNPN and CDR2 is SVGIG (reference sequence). In DNA, the CDR3 is TGTGCCTGGAGGAGGACTAGCGGGAACACCGGGGAGCTGTTTTTT. This translates into CAWRRTSGNTGELFF.

The V gene is TRBV30, the J gene TRBJ2-3, with TRBD1 identical over 8 bases. The CDR3 is 14 amino acids. Germline-derived CDR1 and CDR2 are GTSNPN and SVGIG (reference sequence). V lost 7 bases and J lost 4; bases outside the gene matches: 10. CDR3 residues: CASATGASADTQYF. CDR3 in DNA: TGTGCCTCCGCGACAGGGGCAAGCGCAGATACGCAGTATTTT.

The chain links TRBV6-6 to TRBJ1-5; 7 bases agree with TRBD1. From germline, CDR1 is MNHNY and CDR2 SVGAGI (reference sequence). The CDR3 totals 16 residues. Unmatched junction bases numbered 14, after V lost 6 bases and J lost 6 bases. The CDR3 here is CASRRTAGGLGQPQHF. DNA for the CDR3: TGTGCCAGCAGGAGAACGGCAGGGGGATTGGGTCAGCCCCAGCATTTT.

The chain joins TRBV21-1 to TRBJ2-5; TRBD2, the table's D call, was not compared with the DNA. TRBV21-1 is a known pseudogene. CDR3 length: 16 residues. CDR3 region: CASRKGASGGQETQYF. Here the CDR3 DNA reads TGTGCCAGCAGGAAAGGGGCTAGCGGGGGGCAAGAGACCCAGTACTTC.

Only one count was recorded for this clone. V is TRBV29-1 and J is TRBJ2-5; D remains unclear. V lost 6 bases and J 2 bases, leaving 13 bases between the germline ends. CDR1 SQVTM and CDR2 ANQGSEA come from the germline V gene. This CDR3 has 13 amino acids. This CDR3 reads CSVRNSYQETQYF. The CDR3 bases are TGCAGCGTGAGAAACAGCTATCAAGAGACCCAGTACTTC.

This clone was detected only once. CDR3 DNA: TGTGCCAGCAGTTACTCGGGCGCTGAAGCTTTCTTT. Translating it yields CASSYSGAEAFF. This chain connects TRBV6-6 to TRBJ1-1; D is ambiguous. This CDR3 is 12 amino acids long. Trimming removed 0 bases from V and 6 bases from J, with 5 bases in between. CDR1 is MNHNY, CDR2 SVGAGI, per germline (reference sequence).

This chain links TRBV27 with TRBJ1-4; possible D gene TRBD1, 6 bases. The CDR3 consists of 15 residues. Trimming cost V 7 bases and J 5 bases, with 17 bases left between them. Per germline, CDR1 MNHEY and CDR2 SMNVEV (reference sequence). The chain's CDR3 is CASTPRQDPNEKLFF. CDR3 bases: TGTGCCAGCACCCCGAGACAGGATCCGAATGAAAAACTGTTTTTT.

The chain combines TRBV5-1 with TRBJ1-6; TRBD1 matches at 9 bases. Trimming removed 4 bases from V and 0 bases from J; junction bases left unmatched: 8. Germline values: CDR1 SGHRS, CDR2 YFSETQ. The CDR3 sequence is 18 residues long. Written as DNA, the CDR3 is TGCGCCAGCAGCGCCGGGACAGGGCCGAGCTCCTATAATTCACCCCTCCACTTT. As protein: CASSAGTGPSSYNSPLHF.

The CDR3 nucleotides read TGTGCCAGCAGTGAATCTCGTGCTGAAGCTTTCTTT. Translation: CASSESRAEAFF. V and J are TRBV2 and TRBJ1-1; unclear D gene. The germline V and J ends were trimmed by 2 bases and 6 bases, with 7 bases remaining between them. The CDR3 is 12 amino acids. The germline gives CDR1 SNHLY, CDR2 FYNNEI. The full variable domain, in which reference TRBV2 and TRBJ1-1 provide the parts outside the CDR3, is EPEVTQTPSHQVTQMGQEVILRCVPISNHLYFYWYRQILGQKVEFLVSFYNNEISEKSEIFDDQFSVERPDGSNFTLKIRSTKLEDSAMYFCASSESRAEAFFGQGTRLTVV.

The V call is TRBV2, the J call TRBJ2-5, with D possibly matching TRBD2 (6 bases). The germline CDR1 and CDR2 sequences are SNHLY and FYNNEI. V lost 6 bases, J lost 4 bases, and 15 bases lay in between. The CDR3 loop spans 14 amino acids. CDR3 in amino acids: CASSRDSWGETQYF. CDR3 bases: TGTGCCAGCAGCCGGGACTCCTGGGGAGAGACCCAGTACTTC.

This rearrangement joins TRBV5-1 to TRBJ2-1, with 7 bases lining up with TRBD2. With V trimmed by 1 base and J by 7 bases, 8 bases remained unmatched. Per germline, CDR1 SGHRS and CDR2 YFSETQ. CDR3 length: 15 amino acids. CDR3 DNA sequence: TGCGCCAGCAGCTTGTTGGCTAGCGGAGGTAATGAGCAGTTCTTC. The encoded protein is CASSLLASGGNEQFF.

The chain uses TRBV28 and TRBJ2-7, with D tentatively TRBD2 (5 bases). The germline V and J ends were trimmed by 4 bases and 1 base, with 11 bases remaining between them. The germline V gene has CDR1 MDHEN and CDR2 SYDVKM. The CDR3 totals 14 residues. CDR3 in amino acids: CASSSPAGSYEQYF. CDR3 nucleotides: TGTGCCAGCAGTTCACCCGCGGGTTCCTACGAGCAGTACTTC.

V usage is TRBV6-2 or TRBV6-3 and J usage is TRBJ2-5, with 9 bases identical to TRBD1. Germline loops: CDR1 MNHEY, CDR2 SVGEGT. The length of the CDR3 is 15 residues. V gave up 2 bases and J gave up 5 bases; unmatched junction bases: 6. The DNA of the CDR3 is TGTGCCAGCAGTTACCGTGGGACAGGGAAGGAGACCCAGTACTTC. This gives the protein CASSYRGTGKETQYF.

This chain joins TRBV5-1 and TRBJ1-3, with D maybe TRBD1 (6 bases). Between the trimmed V and J ends, which lost 4 bases and 0 bases, there was a span of 14 bases. This CDR3 is 16 amino acids long. Germline V lookup: CDR1 SGHRS, CDR2 YFSETQ. CDR3 DNA sequence: TGCGCCAGCAGCGCGGACAGTCAGTACTCTGGAAACACCATATATTTT. Protein sequence: CASSADSQYSGNTIYF. Full variable domain (remainder filled in from reference TRBV5-1 and TRBJ1-3): KAGVTQTPRYLIKTRGQQVTLSCSPISGHRSVSWYQQTPGQGLQFLFEYFSETQRNKGNFPGRFSGRQFSNSRSEMNVSTLELGDSALYLCASSADSQYSGNTIYFGEGSWLTVV.

The chain couples TRBV28 to TRBJ1-1; possible D gene TRBD1, 6 bases. Germline assignment: CDR1 MDHEN and CDR2 SYDVKM. With 7 bases removed from V and 11 bases from J, the gap between germline ends came to 17 bases. This CDR3 spans 12 amino acids. CDR3 DNA sequence: TGTGCCAGCAATCCTTCCGGGACAACGGCTTTCTTT. As protein: CASNPSGTTAFF.

The CDR3 reads CASSRGRETQYF. The CDR3 coding sequence is TGTGCCAGTTCCAGGGGGCGGGAGACCCAGTACTTC. The chain links TRBV19 to TRBJ2-5, with TRBD1 matching over 8 bases. V trimming: 8 bases; J trimming: 5 bases; junction bases outside the gene matches: 4. In germline, CDR1 is LNHDA, CDR2 SQIVND (reference sequence). This CDR3 has 12 residues.

The rearrangement uses TRBV9 and TRBJ1-2; the match to TRBD1 covers 8 bases. The CDR3 has 16 amino acids. J lost 3 bases, V lost 7 bases, and 14 bases had no gene match. Germline CDR1 is SGDLS and CDR2 is YYNGEE. CDR3 coding DNA: TGTGCCAGCTCCACCCCTAAAACAGGGGGTTACTATGGCTACACCTTC. Amino acids: CASSTPKTGGYYGYTF. Full variable domain (outside the CDR3, taken from reference TRBV9 and TRBJ1-2): DSGVTQTPKHLITATGQRVTLRCSPRSGDLSVYWYQQSLDQGLQFLIQYYNGEERAKGNILERFSAQQFPDLHSELNLSSLELGDSALYFCASSTPKTGGYYGYTFGSGTRLTVV.